This T cell receptor beta chain came from a study of T cell repertoires in cytomegalovirus infection. About the research overall: Public TCR beta signatures marked donors with CMV infection and the matching HLA.

TCRdb passed the reads through MiXCR, listing each CDR3 protein once. The sample holds some 480,000 distinct CDR3 sequences, 33% seen once. As regards this clonotype: Its antigen remains unidentified.

Trimming shortened V by 3 bases and J by 3 bases, and 14 bases separated the two germline ends. The CDR3 loop spans 15 amino acids. Germline V gene lookup returns CDR1 ENHRY and CDR2 SYGVKD. The genes are TRBV10-3 and TRBJ1-2; D is ambiguous. This sequence was found in a human donor in good health (CMV status not recorded). Some clones in this sample may be carry-over from other donors' samples. The sample in question was cultured PBMCs, obtained from culture after CMV antigen stimulation. CDR3 sequence reads: CAISDGVSAYYGYTF. CDR3 nucleotide sequence: TGTGCCATCAGTGACGGGGTATCGGCCTACTATGGCTACACCTTC.